The clone carrying this T cell receptor (beta chain) has only a few counts. Amplified TCR beta CDR3 regions were obtained using RNA transcripts as template. RT-PCR with HTBI primers came first, then second-round multiplex PCR. TCRdb re-called the multiplex PCR reads through MiXCR, storing one row per CDR3 protein. The repertoire holds approximately 700,000 distinct CDR3 sequences, with roughly 40% as singletons. This entry is derived from a study of Graves' ophthalmopathy and Graves' hyperthyroidism. CDR3 length equals 15 residues. Germline loops: CDR1 SGDLS, CDR2 YYNGEE. Trimming at V came to 2 bases and at J to 3 bases, leaving 5 bases not matched to a gene.

The chain combines TRBV9 with TRBJ2-5; 9 bases match TRBD1. Sequencing was done on a sample of peripheral blood. The sequence was collected from an adult man with Graves' ophthalmopathy. The CDR3 DNA is TGTGCCAGCAGCGTCGGACAGGGGCTAAAAGAGACCCAGTACTTC. As protein: CASSVGQGLKETQYF.